This T cell receptor beta chain is drawn from a study of blood T cell repertoires in COVID-19. This clone was recorded only once. Using immunoSEQ multiplex PCR, the repertoire was profiled, and TCRdb retains in-frame clones only, with some absent. The table records some 110,000 clones, 75% to 85% of them present only once. V was cut by 4 bases and J by 4 bases, with 13 bases left in between. Germline V lookup: CDR1 SNHLY, CDR2 FYNNEI. The CDR3 has 14 amino acids. Material: peripheral blood. The TCR sequence derives from an older woman with acute or convalescent COVID-19. The chain joins TRBV2 to TRBJ1-2, with D possibly matching TRBD1 (6 bases). The CDR3 sequence: CASSADRDTYGYTF. The CDR3 DNA follows: TGTGCCAGCAGTGCTGACCGGGACACCTATGGCTACACCTTC.